The next 20 T cell receptor beta chains were all read from a single sample in a study of persistence of HIV-infected CD4 T cells. This nonspecific control used anti-CD3/anti-CD28 bead stimulation of CD4+ T cells. Sorting selected CD4+ T cells upregulating both CD40 ligand and CD69. The libraries were made with immunoSEQ version 4 in survey mode. Some clones are missing from TCRdb's copy, which holds only in-frame ones; the method was immunoSEQ multiplex PCR. The data contain tens of thousands of clones, approximately 90% of them singletons. The antigens for these receptors are not known. This specimen was CD4+ T cells sorted from PBMCs after roughly 18-hour stimulation, taken from a patient who received antiretroviral therapy. The source of these receptors is an adult man with HIV who was CMV-seropositive.

V is TRBV19 and J is TRBJ1-2, with TRBD1 as a possible D gene (5 bases). The CDR3 contains 13 residues. The V gene lost 0 bases and the J gene lost 7 bases, with 9 bases spanning the gap. Germline V CDR1 and CDR2: LNHDA, SQIVND (reference sequence). The chain's CDR3 is CASSIEGRRGYTF. DNA for the CDR3: TGTGCCAGTAGTATAGAGGGGCGGCGTGGCTACACCTTC.

The chain joins TRBV24-1 to TRBJ2-3; 8 nucleotides agree with TRBD2. Per germline, CDR1 KGHDR and CDR2 SFDVKD. Losses at the gene ends were 7 bases for V and 5 bases for J; bases not matched to a gene: 22. This CDR3 is 19 amino acids long. CDR3 sequence (DNA): TGTGCCACCAGCGATCCCTCGTGGAACCGCGAGCGGGGGATAGATACGCAGTATTTT. Its translation is CATSDPSWNRERGIDTQYF.

The genes are TRBV18 and TRBJ1-6, with D possibly being TRBD1 (5 bases). V was cut by 6 bases and J by 0 bases, with 15 bases left in between. The CDR3 extends over 17 amino acids. Germline V gene lookup returns CDR1 KGHSH and CDR2 LQKENI. CDR3 nucleotides: TGTGCCAGCTCTTTGGAGGGGAGGAGCTCCTATAATTCACCCCTCCACTTT. Residues: CASSLEGRSSYNSPLHF. Drawing the rest from reference TRBV18 and TRBJ1-6, the complete variable domain is NAGVMQNPRHLVRRRGQEARLRCSPMKGHSHVYWYRQLPEEGLKFMVYLQKENIIDESGMPKERFSAEFPKEGPSILRIQQVVRGDSAAYFCASSLEGRSSYNSPLHFGNGTRLTVT.

V gene TRBV18 combines with J gene TRBJ1-2; no clear D. This CDR3 is built from 13 residues. Germline values: CDR1 KGHSH, CDR2 LQKENI. Trimming stripped 2 bases from V and 3 bases from J, with 7 bases between. CDR3 DNA sequence: TGTGCCAGCTCACCAGGGGTCGACTATGGCTACACCTTC. Its translation is CASSPGVDYGYTF.

The CDR3 loop reads CASSTGGSGYGYTF. DNA of the CDR3: TGTGCCAGCAGTACTGGAGGGAGTGGGTATGGCTACACCTTC. This chain joins TRBV7-9 and TRBJ1-2; no firm D call. The germline V and J ends were trimmed by 6 bases and 5 bases, with 16 bases remaining between them. The CDR3 is made up of 14 amino acids. CDR1 and CDR2 from the germline V gene are SEHNR and FQNEAQ (reference sequence).

The chain recombines TRBV10-2 with TRBJ2-4; TRBD2 aligns across 9 bases. J was trimmed by 1 base and V by 10 bases; bases with no gene match: 8. Germline V CDR1 and CDR2: WSHSY, SAAADI. CDR3 length: 15 residues. The CDR3 reads CAISKRGDAKNIQYF. CDR3 coding DNA: TGCGCCATCTCCAAGCGGGGGGACGCCAAAAACATTCAGTACTTC.

This chain links TRBV6-1 with TRBJ2-3, with D hard to call. The CDR3 sequence is 11 residues long. The V end was cut by 2 bases, the J end by 7 bases, with 4 bases between. Germline-derived CDR1 and CDR2 are MNHNS and SASEGT. CDR3 bases: TGTGCCAGCAGTGAAACAAATACGCAGTATTTT. It translates to CASSETNTQYF.

The genes are TRBV3-1 (or the pseudogene TRBV3-2) and TRBJ2-1; D uncertain. Looked up from germline, CDR1 is LGHDT and CDR2 is YNNKEL (reference sequence). Trimming shortened V by 0 bases and J by 6 bases, and 12 bases separated the two germline ends. CDR3 length: 15 amino acids. The CDR3 DNA follows: TGTGCCAGCAGCCAAGAAGTGGGCGCGGTCAATGAGCAGTTCTTC. Protein: CASSQEVGAVNEQFF.

The chain couples TRBV5-1 to TRBJ2-2; possible D gene TRBD2, 7 bases. The CDR3 extends over 15 amino acids. Germline CDR1 SGHRS, CDR2 YFSETQ. The germline V and J ends were trimmed by 4 bases and 2 bases, with 12 bases remaining between them. The DNA for the CDR3 is TGCGCCAGCAGCACGCGGGGGACAAACACCGGGGAGCTGTTTTTT. Translating gives CASSTRGTNTGELFF.

The V and J genes are TRBV18 and TRBJ2-1; 13 bases match TRBD2. Germline lookup yields CDR1 KGHSH and CDR2 LQKENI. This CDR3 has 17 residues. The junction had 7 bases not matched to a gene; V was cut back by 1 base and J by 7 bases. CDR3 sequence (DNA): TGTGCCAGCTCACCACGACTAGCGGGGGGCGGTGGGAATGAGCAGTTCTTC. This sequence encodes CASSPRLAGGGGNEQFF.

This chain uses TRBV6-6 with TRBJ1-1; 8 bases align to TRBD1. Germline V gene sequence: CDR1 MNHNY, CDR2 SVGAGI (reference sequence). Trimming removed 2 bases from V and 0 bases from J; junction bases left unmatched: 5. The CDR3 length is 16 residues. The CDR3 DNA follows: TGTGCCAGCAGTTACCCGAGACAGGGGATGAACACTGAAGCTTTCTTT. Its translation: CASSYPRQGMNTEAFF.

The rearrangement joins TRBV5-1 to TRBJ2-2, with TRBD1 matching 10 bases. Trimming cost V 4 bases and J 4 bases; bases outside gene matches: 10. The CDR3 has 17 residues. The germline gives CDR1 SGHRS, CDR2 YFSETQ. The CDR3, as DNA: TGCGCCAGCAGCGAAAGGACAGGGGGAGTGGGCACCGGGGAGCTGTTTTTT. Translated: CASSERTGGVGTGELFF.

This rearrangement joins TRBV24-1 to TRBJ2-1; 7 bases match TRBD1. This CDR3 spans 16 amino acids. Germline V gene lookup returns CDR1 KGHDR and CDR2 SFDVKD. Trimming removed 7 bases from V and 8 bases from J; junction bases left unmatched: 16. CDR3 loop: CATSHVGQGVFDEQFF. The CDR3 DNA sequence: TGTGCCACCAGCCATGTCGGGCAGGGGGTTTTCGATGAGCAGTTCTTC.

V gene TRBV12-3 or TRBV12-4 combines with J gene TRBJ1-5; D not certain. Trimming took off 10 bases at V and 2 bases at J, with 9 bases between the two ends. The CDR3 is 12 residues long. CDR3 sequence (DNA): TGTGCCAATGGGAGGGGCAATCAGCCCCAGCATTTT. This gives the protein CANGRGNQPQHF.

V usage is TRBV6-5 and J usage is TRBJ1-6; possible D gene TRBD1, 5 bases. V dropped 6 bases and J dropped 5 bases, with 11 bases sitting between them. The CDR3 is 14 amino acids. Germline values: CDR1 MNHEY, CDR2 SVGAGI. The CDR3 bases are TGTGCCAGCAGAGGGGACGGTCATAATTCACCCCTCCACTTT. Translation gives CASRGDGHNSPLHF.

This clone was seen more than once but under ten times. The chain has TRBV10-3 and TRBJ2-6; D is unclear. The V gene's germline CDR1 is ENHRY and CDR2 SYGVKD. The CDR3 is 14 amino acids. V lost 3 bases and J lost 0, with 3 bases in between. The CDR3 spells CAISDSSGANVLTF. CDR3 DNA sequence: TGTGCCATCAGTGACAGCTCTGGGGCCAACGTCCTGACTTTC.

This clone was observed a few times. The chain uses TRBV4-1 and TRBJ2-5; TRBD1 matches 8 bases. After removal of 3 bases from V and 5 bases from J, the junction contained 5 bases not matched to a gene. This CDR3 contains 14 residues. The V gene's germline CDR1 is MGHRA and CDR2 YSYEKL. Here the CDR3 reads CASSHSGGGETQYF. In DNA form, the CDR3 reads TGCGCCAGCAGCCATTCAGGGGGCGGGGAGACCCAGTACTTC.

This chain connects TRBV28 to TRBJ1-1; D is undetermined. The length of the CDR3 is 12 residues. CDR1 and CDR2 from the germline V gene are MDHEN and SYDVKM. V was cut by 8 bases and J by 0 bases, with 7 bases left in between. The CDR3 coding sequence is TGTGCCAGCGATAATGTGAACACTGAAGCTTTCTTT. Protein: CASDNVNTEAFF.

J is TRBJ2-7 and V is TRBV5-4, with 8 nucleotides matching TRBD1. After removal of 3 bases from V and 0 bases from J, the junction contained 5 bases not matched to a gene. Germline V CDR1 and CDR2: SGHNT, YYREEE (reference sequence). This CDR3 is built from 15 residues. Here the CDR3 DNA reads TGTGCCAGCAGCTCCCGGACAGGGATCTCCTACGAGCAGTACTTC. Its translation: CASSSRTGISYEQYF.

The V call is TRBV19, the J call TRBJ1-1; D unclear. CDR3 length equals 15 residues. The V gene's germline CDR1 is LNHDA and CDR2 SQIVND (reference sequence). Trimming took off 4 bases at V and 7 bases at J, with 19 bases between the two ends. CDR3 residues: CASSTQEKSHFEAFF. CDR3 nucleotide sequence: TGTGCCAGTAGTACCCAGGAGAAGTCACACTTTGAAGCTTTCTTT.